This T cell receptor beta chain stems from a study of blood T cell repertoires in COVID-19. The V gene's germline CDR1 is KGHSH and CDR2 LQKENI. Trimming cost V 0 bases and J 6 bases, with 9 bases left between them. The CDR3 extends over 13 amino acids. This clone was counted only a few times. Data came from immunoSEQ multiplex PCR; TCRdb stores just in-frame clones and leaves some out. The data hold approximately 300,000 clones, with roughly 90% observed a single time. Symptom resolution, clearance, or two negative PCRs marked the recovered donors of Cohort 3. The source material was PBMCs or T cells enriched from blood (not recorded which). The chain employs TRBV18 and TRBJ2-7, with D possibly matching TRBD2 (6 bases). The source of this sequence is a man aged 55-75 years who had recovered from COVID-19. The CDR3 bases are TGTGCCAGCTCACCACCAGGGGAGGTCGAGCAGTACTTC. This codes for CASSPPGEVEQYF.